A selection of T cell receptor beta chains follows, all from one sample in a study of blood T cell repertoires in COVID-19. The table came from immunoSEQ multiplex PCR; TCRdb's copy has only in-frame clones and leaves some out. The table has roughly 300,000 clones, approximately 88% seen once. Sequenced input: peripheral blood. The receptors come from a human donor with COVID-19, enrolled during active disease. The donor label of this sample is uncertain. Each CDR3 is given with its conserved first and last residue. The D gene is left open where the match is weak. Only some rows state a clone size, as once, few, many or a class for expanded clones.

clone size: -
V gene: TRBV5-5
J gene: TRBJ1-1
D gene: -
CDR3 protein: CASSLLQGNTEAFF
CDR3 DNA: TGTGCCAGCAGCTTATTACAGGGGAACACTGAAGCTTTCTTT

clone size: -
V gene: TRBV6-6
J gene: TRBJ1-2
D gene: TRBD1
CDR3 protein: CASSYRGQGNGYTF
CDR3 DNA: TGTGCCAGCAGTTACCGAGGACAGGGTAATGGCTACACCTTC

clone size: once
V gene: TRBV6-5
J gene: TRBJ2-1
D gene: TRBD2
CDR3 protein: CASSTSGEQFF
CDR3 DNA: TGTGCCAGCAGCACTAGCGGTGAGCAGTTCTTC

clone size: -
V gene: TRBV5-6
J gene: TRBJ2-7
D gene: TRBD2
CDR3 protein: CASSQGTSGRDAYEQYF
CDR3 DNA: TGTGCCAGCAGCCAAGGGACTAGCGGGAGGGACGCCTACGAGCAGTACTTC

clone size: -
V gene: TRBV5-1
J gene: TRBJ1-6
D gene: TRBD1
CDR3 protein: CASSSGGGLGSPLHF
CDR3 DNA: TGCGCCAGCAGCTCGGGAGGGGGCCTGGGATCACCCCTCCACTTT

clone size: -
V gene: TRBV9
J gene: TRBJ1-1
D gene: -
CDR3 protein: CASSVLTSDTEAFF
CDR3 DNA: TGTGCCAGCAGCGTATTGACATCAGACACTGAAGCTTTCTTT

clone size: -
V gene: TRBV7-2
J gene: TRBJ2-7
D gene: -
CDR3 protein: CASSLGRDYEQYF
CDR3 DNA: TGTGCCAGCAGCTTAGGGAGAGATTACGAGCAGTACTTC

clone size: once
V gene: TRBV5-8
J gene: TRBJ2-7
D gene: TRBD2
CDR3 protein: CASSHLAGSEQYF
CDR3 DNA: TGTGCCAGCAGTCATCTAGCGGGAAGCGAGCAGTACTTC

clone size: -
V gene: TRBV21-1
J gene: TRBJ2-1
D gene: -
CDR3 protein: CASSRRAGVGKGGNEQFF
CDR3 DNA: TGTGCCAGCAGCAGGCGAGCGGGAGTTGGAAAAGGCGGGAATGAGCAGTTCTTC

clone size: -
V gene: TRBV21-1
J gene: TRBJ2-7
D gene: -
CDR3 protein: CAGSQELAGGDHYEQYF
CDR3 DNA: TGTGCCGGCTCCCAAGAACTAGCGGGAGGCGACCACTACGAGCAGTACTTC

clone size: -
V gene: TRBV7-8
J gene: TRBJ2-7
D gene: -
CDR3 protein: CASSLPLRLGAYEQYF
CDR3 DNA: TGTGCCAGCAGCTTACCCCTGAGATTAGGGGCCTACGAGCAGTACTTC

clone size: -
V gene: TRBV7-3
J gene: TRBJ2-2
D gene: TRBD2
CDR3 protein: CASSLTHLAGAGGELFF
CDR3 DNA: TGTGCCAGCAGCTTAACCCACCTAGCGGGAGCGGGTGGGGAGCTGTTTTTT

clone size: few
V gene: TRBV7-6
J gene: TRBJ1-3
D gene: -
CDR3 protein: CASSLNLVSGNTIYF
CDR3 DNA: TGTGCCAGCAGCTTAAACCTAGTCTCTGGAAACACCATATATTTT

clone size: -
V gene: TRBV9
J gene: TRBJ2-2
D gene: TRBD2
CDR3 protein: CASSVEFLTSGITGELFF
CDR3 DNA: TGTGCCAGCAGCGTAGAATTTCTGACTAGCGGGATCACCGGGGAGCTGTTTTTT

clone size: -
V gene: TRBV4-3
J gene: TRBJ1-2
D gene: TRBD1
CDR3 protein: CASSQDTGGAEGYTF
CDR3 DNA: TGCGCCAGCAGCCAAGACACAGGGGGCGCTGAGGGCTACACCTTC

clone size: -
V gene: TRBV3-1/TRBV3-2
J gene: TRBJ2-2
D gene: -
CDR3 protein: CASSQEGPSPGELFF
CDR3 DNA: TGTGCCAGCAGCCAAGAGGGCCCTAGCCCCGGGGAGCTGTTTTTT

clone size: -
V gene: TRBV4-2
J gene: TRBJ2-1
D gene: TRBD2
CDR3 protein: CASSQEGTSGGVSYNEQFF
CDR3 DNA: TGTGCCAGCAGCCAAGAGGGGACTAGCGGGGGAGTCTCCTACAATGAGCAGTTCTTC

clone size: -
V gene: TRBV6-5
J gene: TRBJ1-1
D gene: -
CDR3 protein: CASAQEKITEAFF
CDR3 DNA: TGTGCCAGCGCACAGGAAAAGATAACTGAAGCTTTCTTT

clone size: -
V gene: TRBV5-1
J gene: TRBJ1-1
D gene: -
CDR3 protein: CASSLSGKNTEAFF
CDR3 DNA: TGCGCCAGCAGCTTGTCGGGGAAGAACACTGAAGCTTTCTTT

clone size: few
V gene: TRBV30
J gene: TRBJ2-7
D gene: TRBD1
CDR3 protein: CAWKKGAALEQYF
CDR3 DNA: TGTGCCTGGAAGAAGGGGGCGGCCCTCGAGCAGTACTTC

clone size: -
V gene: TRBV7-6
J gene: TRBJ2-1
D gene: TRBD1
CDR3 protein: CASSRGQGRNEQFF
CDR3 DNA: TGTGCCAGCAGCCGAGGACAGGGGAGGAATGAGCAGTTCTTC

clone size: -
V gene: TRBV19
J gene: TRBJ1-2
D gene: TRBD1
CDR3 protein: CASSIATGNGYTF
CDR3 DNA: TGTGCCAGTAGTATTGCGACAGGGAATGGCTACACCTTC

clone size: few
V gene: TRBV6-6
J gene: TRBJ1-5
D gene: -
CDR3 protein: CASSYGRGQPQHF
CDR3 DNA: TGTGCCAGCAGTTATGGGCGGGGTCAGCCCCAGCATTTT

clone size: few
V gene: TRBV18
J gene: TRBJ2-1
D gene: -
CDR3 protein: CASSPTGNEQFF
CDR3 DNA: TGTGCCAGCTCACCAACCGGCAATGAGCAGTTCTTC

clone size: -
V gene: TRBV6-5
J gene: TRBJ2-3
D gene: TRBD2
CDR3 protein: CASSHTSGRIDTQYF
CDR3 DNA: TGTGCCAGCAGCCACACTAGCGGGAGAATAGATACGCAGTATTTT

clone size: -
V gene: TRBV18
J gene: TRBJ2-2
D gene: -
CDR3 protein: CASSQFGGASGELFF
CDR3 DNA: TGTGCCAGCTCACAGTTTGGAGGGGCTTCCGGGGAGCTGTTTTTT

clone size: -
V gene: TRBV5-5
J gene: TRBJ2-5
D gene: -
CDR3 protein: CASSGGGRASETQYF
CDR3 DNA: TGTGCCAGCAGCGGGGGCGGACGGGCTTCGGAGACCCAGTACTTC

clone size: -
V gene: TRBV25-1
J gene: TRBJ1-1
D gene: -
CDR3 protein: CASSELTGEKAEAFF
CDR3 DNA: TGTGCCAGCAGTGAATTAACAGGCGAAAAGGCTGAAGCTTTCTTT

clone size: -
V gene: TRBV25-1
J gene: TRBJ2-2
D gene: TRBD1
CDR3 protein: CASSVAAGQGHTGELFF
CDR3 DNA: TGTGCCAGCAGTGTGGCCGCCGGACAGGGACACACCGGGGAGCTGTTTTTT

clone size: -
V gene: TRBV2
J gene: TRBJ1-2
D gene: -
CDR3 protein: CASKGRGFYGYTF
CDR3 DNA: TGTGCCAGCAAGGGAAGGGGGTTCTATGGCTACACCTTC

clone size: -
V gene: TRBV11-2
J gene: TRBJ2-1
D gene: -
CDR3 protein: CASSLGRARREQFF
CDR3 DNA: TGTGCCAGCAGCTTAGGGAGGGCCCGGCGTGAGCAGTTCTTC

clone size: -
V gene: TRBV18
J gene: TRBJ2-1
D gene: TRBD2
CDR3 protein: CASSARTSGELYNEQFF
CDR3 DNA: TGTGCCAGCTCAGCTAGGACTAGCGGGGAATTATACAATGAGCAGTTCTTC

clone size: -
V gene: TRBV19
J gene: TRBJ1-4
D gene: TRBD1
CDR3 protein: CASSAAGTGGVVEKLFF
CDR3 DNA: TGTGCCAGTAGTGCCGCCGGGACAGGGGGCGTAGTAGAAAAACTGTTTTTT

clone size: -
V gene: TRBV12-3/TRBV12-4
J gene: TRBJ2-5
D gene: -
CDR3 protein: CASSWGRGWTQYF
CDR3 DNA: TGTGCCAGCAGTTGGGGGCGTGGATGGACCCAGTACTTC

clone size: -
V gene: TRBV30
J gene: TRBJ2-3
D gene: TRBD2
CDR3 protein: CAWSETSGRAADTQYF
CDR3 DNA: TGTGCCTGGAGTGAGACTAGCGGGAGGGCCGCAGATACGCAGTATTTT

clone size: -
V gene: TRBV30
J gene: TRBJ1-5
D gene: TRBD1
CDR3 protein: CAWSAQTGGNQPQHF
CDR3 DNA: TGTGCCTGGAGTGCGCAGACAGGGGGTAATCAGCCCCAGCATTTT

clone size: -
V gene: TRBV29-1
J gene: TRBJ1-1
D gene: -
CDR3 protein: CSVEATQDTEAFF
CDR3 DNA: TGCAGCGTTGAAGCCACACAAGACACTGAAGCTTTCTTT

clone size: -
V gene: TRBV20-1
J gene: TRBJ1-2
D gene: -
CDR3 protein: CSGQAYGYTF
CDR3 DNA: TGCAGTGGGCAGGCCTATGGCTACACCTTC

clone size: -
V gene: TRBV10-1
J gene: TRBJ2-7
D gene: -
CDR3 protein: CASSGQDSYEQYF
CDR3 DNA: TGCGCCAGCAGTGGACAGGACAGTTACGAGCAGTACTTC

clone size: -
V gene: TRBV27
J gene: TRBJ2-5
D gene: TRBD2
CDR3 protein: CASRGPRTSAQETQYF
CDR3 DNA: TGTGCCAGCAGAGGCCCTCGGACTAGCGCACAAGAGACCCAGTACTTC

clone size: -
V gene: TRBV7-9
J gene: TRBJ2-3
D gene: TRBD2
CDR3 protein: CASSSTGLADSDTQYF
CDR3 DNA: TGTGCCAGCAGCTCTACCGGACTAGCGGATTCAGATACGCAGTATTTT

clone size: few
V gene: TRBV18
J gene: TRBJ1-6
D gene: TRBD1
CDR3 protein: CASSQLTGTANSPLHF
CDR3 DNA: TGTGCCAGCTCTCAACTTACCGGGACAGCCAATTCACCCCTCCACTTT

clone size: -
V gene: TRBV5-1
J gene: TRBJ1-1
D gene: -
CDR3 protein: CASSPRGGVGDTEAFF
CDR3 DNA: TGCGCCAGCAGCCCTAGGGGGGGAGTAGGAGATACTGAAGCTTTCTTT

clone size: -
V gene: TRBV19
J gene: TRBJ2-7
D gene: -
CDR3 protein: CASNGYLTSAPDEQYF
CDR3 DNA: TGTGCCAGTAATGGGTACCTAACGAGCGCGCCAGACGAGCAGTACTTC

clone size: once
V gene: TRBV5-1
J gene: TRBJ2-7
D gene: -
CDR3 protein: CASSLEGRAPYEQYF
CDR3 DNA: TGCGCCAGCAGCTTGGAGGGCAGGGCTCCCTACGAGCAGTACTTC

clone size: few
V gene: TRBV6-2/TRBV6-3
J gene: TRBJ2-2
D gene: -
CDR3 protein: CASSLPPGANTGELFF
CDR3 DNA: TGTGCCAGCAGCCTGCCCCCAGGGGCTAACACCGGGGAGCTGTTTTTT

clone size: -
V gene: TRBV5-1
J gene: TRBJ2-7
D gene: TRBD2
CDR3 protein: CASSLEASGVPLEQYF
CDR3 DNA: TGCGCCAGCAGCTTGGAAGCTAGCGGAGTCCCCCTCGAGCAGTACTTC

clone size: -
V gene: TRBV6-6
J gene: TRBJ2-5
D gene: TRBD2
CDR3 protein: CASSHRLAGRRVETQYF
CDR3 DNA: TGTGCCAGCAGTCACCGACTAGCGGGACGTCGGGTGGAGACCCAGTACTTC

clone size: once
V gene: TRBV29-1
J gene: TRBJ2-1
D gene: TRBD2
CDR3 protein: CSAGTSGSNEQFF
CDR3 DNA: TGCAGCGCTGGGACTAGCGGGAGCAATGAGCAGTTCTTC

clone size: -
V gene: TRBV5-1
J gene: TRBJ1-6
D gene: -
CDR3 protein: CASSFGQGRGTLHF
CDR3 DNA: TGCGCCAGCAGCTTTGGTCAGGGGAGAGGGACCCTCCACTTT

clone size: -
V gene: TRBV19
J gene: TRBJ2-7
D gene: -
CDR3 protein: CASSLRGAEPYEQYF
CDR3 DNA: TGTGCCAGTAGTCTCCGGGGAGCTGAACCCTACGAGCAGTACTTC

clone size: -
V gene: TRBV6-5
J gene: TRBJ2-1
D gene: -
CDR3 protein: CASSRQGFGEQFF
CDR3 DNA: TGTGCCAGCTCCCGCCAGGGGTTTGGTGAGCAGTTCTTC

clone size: -
V gene: TRBV5-1
J gene: TRBJ2-5
D gene: TRBD2
CDR3 protein: CASRTLAGEETQYF
CDR3 DNA: TGCGCCAGCAGGACCCTAGCGGGTGAAGAGACCCAGTACTTC